The T cell receptor beta chain described here comes from a study of neoadjuvant anti-PD-1 for oral cavity cancer (dated by TCRdb to the early 2020s). About the investigation overall: Before curative-intent surgical resection, most patients were given three to four biweekly doses of nivolumab at 3 mg/kg. The parent correlative cohort included about a dozen patients, with an approximately 31% response rate. Patients with complete response, partial response or stable disease by RECIST 1.1 were defined as responders, whereas patients with progression were defined as non-responders. Patients without progression received a fourth nivolumab dose around day 43 and underwent definitive surgical resection on days 50-56. General conclusions and limits of the study: Only three patients per response group were included in the TCR analyses, and larger cohorts for validation were called for by the authors. Higher pretreatment blood Treg/Th17 ratios correlated with higher pretreatment blood TCRbeta clonality and lower post-treatment tumor TCRbeta clonality. After neoadjuvant nivolumab, T cell clonality (Gini index) in PBMCs was significantly higher in non-responders than in responders.

This specimen's time point label, per the study, means: before neoadjuvant nivolumab. None of the patients had received prior systemic or radiation treatment, and all were newly diagnosed with stage II-IVA oral cavity squamous cell carcinoma. The cohort was made up of patients with locally advanced, HPV-negative oral cavity squamous cell carcinoma. Peripheral blood mononuclear cells were analyzed directly, without maintenance or expansion in culture. Samples came from a longitudinal correlative study of a single-arm phase II trial of neoadjuvant nivolumab in oral cavity squamous cell carcinoma. Subject-matched pre- and post-treatment PBMCs and tumors from three responders and three non-responders were subjected to genomic DNA-based TCRbeta sequencing. Peripheral blood mononuclear cells were collected once before nivolumab treatment and again after treatment, at the time of surgery. Genomic DNA was isolated from PBMCs using the Maxwell RSC DNA from Cells kit.

V loses 1 base, J loses 0 bases, and the germline ends lie 4 bases apart. CDR1 SGHVS and CDR2 FQNEAQ were looked up in the germline V gene. The CDR3 starts with the cysteine, ends with the phenylalanine, and has 14 residues. Just CDR3 DNA is preserved here, 42 bases in frame from base 1. About this clone itself: The clone's antigen remains unknown. There are no base qualities to consult, and no much larger clone falls within one base.

For deep sequencing, PBMC libraries mostly used around 500 ng of input genomic DNA, with six replicates for each sample. Following the manufacturer's instructions, the team built TCRbeta libraries using the immunoSEQ hsTCRbeta kit. An Illumina NovaSeq 6000 S4 flow cell was used to sequence the final libraries, which had first been combined to 3 nM. Under the source paper's analysis protocol: The immunoSEQ Analyzer handled quality control and preprocessing of the raw data. The analysis was limited to productive rearrangements, and each clonotype was defined by a unique CDR3 amino acid sequence. Repertoire clonality was estimated as the Gini-Simpson index, which was calculated using the R package tcR. Student's t test was used to compare Gini indices, while Pearson correlation assessed associations with tumor size change. Sourced from immuneACCESS, this table was stored by TCRdb with only in-frame sequences that have V and J called. A share of the clones is absent; for the studies checked, an unresolved V gene accounts for under half, and the remainder has no known explanation. That table supplies the V and J calls and clone size; D and trimming were determined from the DNA. The sample yields approximately 74,000 clones; 84% were counted once. The ten largest clonotypes hold 3.1% of the sample.

This material consisted of PBMCs, taken before nivolumab (anti-PD-1) treatment. The TCR was taken from a person aged 40 to 85 with oral cavity squamous cell carcinoma. The chain was built from TRBV7-8 and TRBJ1-3; a confident D gene designation cannot be given. Here the CDR3 is given as CASSLEHSGNTIYF. The base sequence is TGTGCCAGCAGCTTAGAGCACTCTGGAAACACCATATATTTT. When the CDR3 is completed using the reference TRBV7-8 and TRBJ1-3 genes on either side, the full variable domain is GAGVSQSPRYKVAKRGQDVALRCDPISGHVSLFWYQQALGQGPEFLTYFQNEAQLDKSGLPSDRFFAERPEGSVSTLKIQRTQQEDSAVYLCASSLEHSGNTIYFGEGSWLTVV.